The 16 T cell receptor beta chains below come from one sample, sequenced in a study of HIV-infected children after antiretroviral therapy interruption. Treatment in this sample: PENTA 11 planned treatment interruption arm or continuous ART arm. A 3' RACE protocol on RNA, with unique molecular identifiers, produced the TCR library. From the 3' RACE reads, TCRdb called clonotypes with MiXCR, one entry per CDR3 protein. The table has about 89,000 distinct CDR3 sequences, around 6.9% seen once. The sample in question was CD45RA+ CD4+ T cells from PBMCs, pooled from several time points, obtained from a donor given antiretroviral therapy, either interrupted or continuous. The subset here: naive CD4+ CD45RA+ CD45RO- T cells. The receptors derive from a pool of human donors with HIV.

This clonotype was detected many times. The chain couples TRBV20-1 to TRBJ2-3, with no clear D. The V and J ends lost 1 base and 0 bases respectively, with 5 bases between them. The V gene's germline CDR1 is DFQATT and CDR2 SNEGSKA (reference sequence). CDR3 length: 13 amino acids. CDR3 sequence: CSARASSTDTQYF. The CDR3 coding sequence is TGCAGTGCTAGAGCTTCAAGCACAGATACGCAGTATTTT.

This clonotype was observed a handful of times. J is TRBJ1-5 and V is TRBV27; 10 bases map to TRBD1. The CDR3 runs 14 residues. Germline trimming cut 5 bases from V and 9 bases from J; bases unmatched to any gene: 7. Germline V gene lookup returns CDR1 MNHEY and CDR2 SMNVEV (reference sequence). This CDR3 is CASSERTGGPPQHF. For the CDR3, the DNA is TGTGCCAGCAGTGAAAGGACAGGGGGACCGCCCCAGCATTTT.

This clonotype was counted ten times or more. The rearrangement links TRBV29-1 to TRBJ2-1; 12 bases match TRBD2. V shed 8 bases, J shed 7 bases, and the junction held 9 bases outside the gene matches. Germline CDR1 is SQVTM and CDR2 is ANQGSEA. CDR3 length: 14 amino acids. The CDR3 region is CSTRLAGVVNEQFF. The CDR3 DNA follows: TGCAGCACAAGACTAGCGGGGGTGGTGAATGAGCAGTTCTTC.

This clonotype is deemed medium-sized. This sequence joins TRBV6-5 and TRBJ1-6; D might be TRBD1 (5 bases). This CDR3 is built from 15 residues. The V end was cut by 1 base, the J end by 10 bases, with 14 bases between. The germline gives CDR1 MNHEY, CDR2 SVGAGI. CDR3 in DNA: TGTGCCAGCAGTTACTGGGGGACGAGAGACTCACCCCTCCACTTT. Translated, it gives CASSYWGTRDSPLHF.

This clonotype was observed at least ten times. This sequence joins TRBV11-2 and TRBJ2-7; 7 nucleotides agree with TRBD2. From germline, CDR1 is SGHAT and CDR2 FQNNGV. The trim removed 5 bases at V and 4 bases at J, leaving 11 bases unmatched. The CDR3 is 15 residues long. The CDR3 DNA sequence: TGTGCCAGCAGCCGGACTGATGGGGGGGGTTACGAGCAGTACTTC. Translated, it gives CASSRTDGGGYEQYF.

This clonotype was recorded at least ten times. The rearrangement uses TRBV2 and TRBJ2-3, with D possibly matching TRBD1 (6 bases). The CDR3 loop spans 15 amino acids. The germline V gene has CDR1 SNHLY and CDR2 FYNNEI. V was pared by 8 bases and J by 3 bases, with 18 bases between. Written as DNA, the CDR3 is TGTGCCAGCCGCGCCAGGGGTGATTGGACAGATACGCAGTATTTT. This translates into CASRARGDWTDTQYF.

Ten or more counts support this clonotype. The genes are TRBV28 and TRBJ1-5; no definite D call. V lost 5 bases and J 11 bases, leaving 10 bases between the germline ends. The CDR3 is 11 residues long. Germline V gives CDR1 MDHEN, CDR2 SYDVKM. CDR3 residues: CASSPGGTQHF. The CDR3 region has the DNA TGTGCCAGCAGTCCCGGTGGGACCCAGCATTTT.

Many counts were recorded for this clonotype. The chain employs TRBV27 and TRBJ2-1; D not resolved. Trimming removed 4 bases from V and 7 bases from J, with 14 bases in between. This CDR3 spans 14 amino acids. Germline assignment: CDR1 MNHEY and CDR2 SMNVEV (reference sequence). In DNA, the CDR3 is TGTGCCAGCAGTTCTCCTAGACATCGTAATGAGCAGTTCTTC. Its translation is CASSSPRHRNEQFF.

The rearrangement links TRBV28 to TRBJ2-1; 9 bases map to TRBD1. V dropped 6 bases and J dropped 4; count of bases not matched to a gene: 10. The CDR3 has 16 residues. CDR1 is MDHEN, CDR2 SYDVKM, per germline. CDR3 sequence: CASSQPLGTGYNEQFF. The CDR3 DNA is TGTGCCAGCAGCCAACCCCTCGGGACAGGGTACAATGAGCAGTTCTTC.

This clonotype was counted ten times or more. The CDR3 coding sequence is TGTGCCAGCAGTGGACTCGGGACAGGGGTTGAAAAACTGTTTTTT. Encoded protein: CASSGLGTGVEKLFF. The chain carries TRBV6-1 and TRBJ1-4, with 10 bases lining up with TRBD1. Trimming removed 4 bases from V and 7 bases from J; junction bases left unmatched: 6. Looked up from germline, CDR1 is MNHNS and CDR2 is SASEGT. The CDR3 covers 15 residues.

CDR3 protein: CASSFRGDYQETQYF. DNA of the CDR3: TGCGCCAGCAGCTTTCGAGGGGACTACCAAGAGACCCAGTACTTC. The chain combines TRBV5-1 with TRBJ2-5, with D perhaps TRBD2 (6 bases). The germline V gene has CDR1 SGHRS and CDR2 YFSETQ. The CDR3 has 15 residues. V was pared by 2 bases and J by 0 bases, with 11 bases between.

This clonotype has more than one count but fewer than ten. V is TRBV5-6 and J is TRBJ2-7, with D possibly being TRBD1 (6 bases). The CDR3 runs 13 residues. Deletions cut 1 base from V and 3 bases from J, with 8 bases between. The germline V gene has CDR1 SGHDT and CDR2 YYEEEE. The chain's CDR3 is CASSLTGLYEQYF. CDR3 nucleotides: TGTGCCAGCAGCTTGACAGGGCTCTACGAGCAGTACTTC.

In its sample, this clonotype was seen many times. This chain links TRBV5-1 with TRBJ2-7; D remains ambiguous. Germline CDR1 is SGHRS and CDR2 is YFSETQ. Trimming cost V 0 bases and J 7 bases, with 11 bases left between them. The CDR3 totals 13 residues. The CDR3, as DNA: TGCGCCAGCAGCTTGGCAGTGAGGAATGAGCAGTACTTC. It codes for CASSLAVRNEQYF.

This chain uses TRBV20-1 with TRBJ2-1, with 7 bases matching TRBD2. This CDR3 is 12 amino acids long. CDR1 DFQATT and CDR2 SNEGSKA come from the germline V gene (reference sequence). V shed 5 bases and J 8 bases; nucleotides not matched to a gene: 6. The CDR3 spells CSAGRAGDEQFF. The DNA of the CDR3 is TGCAGTGCTGGACGGGCGGGGGATGAGCAGTTCTTC.

This clonotype was observed at least ten times. The CDR3 spells CASSSPLAGDAYEQYF. The CDR3 DNA reads TGTGCCAGCAGCTCACCTCTAGCGGGTGATGCCTACGAGCAGTACTTC. The rearrangement joins TRBV27 to TRBJ2-7; 8 bases line up with TRBD2. The V gene's germline CDR1 is MNHEY and CDR2 SMNVEV (reference sequence). CDR3 length: 16 amino acids. V was pared by 6 bases and J by 2 bases, with 12 bases of the junction left unmatched.

V and J are TRBV5-6 and TRBJ2-7; 7 nucleotides agree with TRBD1. The ends lost 3 bases at V and 2 bases at J; junction bases unmatched: 14. This CDR3 comprises 17 residues. The germline V gene encodes CDR1 SGHDT and CDR2 YYEEEE. The CDR3 region is CASSSMFDRVVPYEQYF. The CDR3 DNA follows: TGTGCCAGCAGCTCGATGTTTGACAGGGTAGTGCCCTACGAGCAGTACTTC. The variable domain in full, completed from reference TRBV5-6 and TRBJ2-7, reads DAGVTQSPTHLIKTRGQQVTLRCSPKSGHDTVSWYQQALGQGPQFIFQYYEEEERQRGNFPDRFSGHQFPNYSSELNVNALLLGDSALYLCASSSMFDRVVPYEQYFGPGTRLTVT.